The 28 T cell receptor beta chains below were found in one sample sequenced in a study of T cell responses to AZD1222 COVID-19 vaccine. Profiling relied on immunoSEQ multiplex PCR, and the TCRdb table lists in-frame clones only, not all of them. The sample lists 91,000 or so clones, about 94% occurring once. Sample: peripheral blood, taken 28 days after the second AZD1222 dose. These receptors came from an adult who received the AZD1222 COVID-19 vaccine.

The CDR3 DNA is TGCGCCAGCAGCTTAGGGTCCAGCACAGATACGCAGTATTTT. Translated: CASSLGSSTDTQYF. This sequence joins TRBV5-1 and TRBJ2-3; the D is unclear. Germline V gene sequence: CDR1 SGHRS, CDR2 YFSETQ. The CDR3 is 14 residues long. V was trimmed by 2 bases and J by 0 bases, leaving 7 bases between them.

The DNA of the CDR3 is TGCGCCAGCTTCAAACCCTCCGGGACAGGGTTGGACGGGGAGCTGTTTTTT. This gives the protein CASFKPSGTGLDGELFF. This sequence joins TRBV5-1 and TRBJ2-2; 9 nucleotides line up with TRBD1. Per germline, CDR1 SGHRS and CDR2 YFSETQ. The CDR3 length is 17 residues. V lost 7 bases, J lost 7 bases, and 17 bases stayed unmatched.

The rearrangement joins TRBV28 to TRBJ1-6, with D tentatively TRBD1 (5 bases). Trimming removed 3 bases at V and 8 bases at J, with 20 bases between. The CDR3 covers 17 residues. From germline, CDR1 is MDHEN and CDR2 SYDVKM. The CDR3 bases are TGTGCCAGCAGTTTCCGGATCCCAGCCAGGGCTTATTCACCCCTCCACTTT. Translation: CASSFRIPARAYSPLHF.

The rearrangement links TRBV11-2 to TRBJ2-3, with 11 nucleotides matching TRBD2. Trimming removed 4 bases from V and 4 bases from J; junction bases left unmatched: 4. Germline V gene lookup returns CDR1 SGHAT and CDR2 FQNNGV. The CDR3 spans 15 residues. The chain's CDR3 is CASSWLAGGSDTQYF. CDR3 coding DNA: TGTGCCAGCAGCTGGCTAGCGGGGGGTTCAGATACGCAGTATTTT.

The CDR3 reads CASRAVQNYGYTF. The CDR3 DNA follows: TGCGCCAGCAGAGCAGTACAGAACTATGGCTACACCTTC. The chain is built from TRBV5-1 and TRBJ1-2; D gene unclear. V was pared by 5 bases and J by 2 bases, with 10 bases between. The CDR3 covers 13 residues. Germline CDR1 reads SGHRS; CDR2 reads YFSETQ.

The rearrangement links TRBV7-8 to TRBJ2-3, with D tentatively TRBD2 (7 bases). Germline V gene sequence: CDR1 SGHVS, CDR2 FQNEAQ. Trimming removed 5 bases from V and 2 bases from J, with 17 bases in between. This CDR3 has 16 residues. The CDR3 loop is CASSREGGLITDTQYF. CDR3 coding DNA: TGTGCCAGCAGCCGAGAGGGGGGACTAATCACAGATACGCAGTATTTT.

J is TRBJ1-5 and V is TRBV5-5; D unclear. Per the germline V gene, CDR1 is SGHKS and CDR2 is YYEKEE (reference sequence). The CDR3 runs 15 residues. Trimming removed 1 base from V and 6 bases from J, with 14 bases in between. The DNA for the CDR3 is TGTGCCAGCAGCTTGTGGGAGGTGATTGGTCAGCCCCAGCATTTT. Translation gives CASSLWEVIGQPQHF. Variable domain in full (rest from reference TRBV5-5 and TRBJ1-5): DAGVTQSPTHLIKTRGQQVTLRCSPISGHKSVSWYQQVLGQGPQFIFQYYEKEERGRGNFPDRFSARQFPNYSSELNVNALLLGDSALYLCASSLWEVIGQPQHFGDGTRLSIL.

The chain employs TRBV5-1 and TRBJ2-1; 8 positions match TRBD1. The V gene's germline CDR1 is SGHRS and CDR2 YFSETQ. The ends lost 4 bases at V and 3 bases at J; junction bases unmatched: 9. CDR3 size: 16 residues. The CDR3 DNA is TGCGCCAGCAGCCATGGGACAGGAGGCTTCTACAATGAGCAGTTCTTC. Amino acid sequence: CASSHGTGGFYNEQFF.

V gene TRBV3-1 (or the pseudogene TRBV3-2) combines with J gene TRBJ2-2; the D call may be TRBD1 or TRBD2 (7 bases each). The germline gives CDR1 LGHDT, CDR2 YNNKEL (reference sequence). Trimming cost V 4 bases and J 7 bases, with 13 bases left between them. The CDR3 is 14 residues long. Here the CDR3 DNA reads TGTGCCAGCAGCCGGGAGGGGGCAGGCGGGGAGCTGTTTTTT. Protein product: CASSREGAGGELFF.

The chain has TRBV5-1 and TRBJ2-5, with TRBD2 matching over 7 bases. The V segment lost 4 bases and the J segment 4 bases; nucleotides outside the gene matches: 7. The germline gives CDR1 SGHRS, CDR2 YFSETQ. The length of the CDR3 is 14 residues. The CDR3 loop reads CASSPGTTGETQYF. CDR3 in DNA: TGCGCCAGCAGCCCTGGGACTACGGGAGAGACCCAGTACTTC.

The chain links TRBV18 to TRBJ1-4, with D unclear. The V gene lost 3 bases and the J gene lost 0 bases, with 8 bases spanning the gap. This CDR3 is 15 amino acids long. The V gene's germline CDR1 is KGHSH and CDR2 LQKENI. This CDR3 is CASSPQEATNEKLFF. CDR3 sequence (DNA): TGTGCCAGCTCACCCCAAGAAGCAACTAATGAAAAACTGTTTTTT.

The rearrangement uses TRBV11-2 and TRBJ1-2, with a tentative D call TRBD1 (5 bases). V was pared by 1 base and J by 6 bases, with 9 bases between. The CDR3 spans 13 residues. The V gene's germline CDR1 is SGHAT and CDR2 FQNNGV. CDR3 protein: CASSLGQDNGYTF. CDR3 DNA: TGTGCCAGCAGCTTAGGCCAGGACAATGGCTACACCTTC.

The chain is built from TRBV7-9 and TRBJ1-2; D call uncertain. The CDR3 contains 15 residues. Germline CDR1 SEHNR, CDR2 FQNEAQ (reference sequence). V was clipped by 4 bases and J by 2 bases, with 14 bases between them. The CDR3 bases are TGTGCCAGCAGCTCCCTTTACCCGTCCAACTATGGCTACACCTTC. Amino acid sequence: CASSSLYPSNYGYTF.

CDR3 sequence reads: CASSMTGTVNQPQHF. Here the CDR3 DNA reads TGTGCCAGCAGCATGACCGGGACGGTCAATCAGCCCCAGCATTTT. V usage is TRBV27 and J usage is TRBJ1-5; maybe TRBD1 (5 bases). The V end was cut by 6 bases, the J end by 3 bases, with 15 bases between. The CDR3 is made up of 15 amino acids. The V gene's germline CDR1 is MNHEY and CDR2 SMNVEV (reference sequence).

The chain couples TRBV19 to TRBJ2-5; D is perhaps TRBD1 (6 bases). The length of the CDR3 is 13 residues. Trimming shortened V by 3 bases and J by 4 bases, and 9 bases separated the two germline ends. The V gene's germline CDR1 is LNHDA and CDR2 SQIVND (reference sequence). The DNA of the CDR3 is TGTGCCAGTAGTATTAACAGGGCAGAGACCCAGTACTTC. Protein: CASSINRAETQYF.

The chain is built from TRBV2 and TRBJ1-3, with 7 bases identical to TRBD1. Per the germline V gene, CDR1 is SNHLY and CDR2 is FYNNEI. Unmatched junction bases numbered 4, after V lost 5 bases and J lost 0 bases. The CDR3 length is 15 residues. CDR3 in DNA: TGTGCCAGCAGTCAAAGGACAGGCTCTGGAAACACCATATATTTT. Encoded protein: CASSQRTGSGNTIYF.

The chain recombines TRBV5-4 with TRBJ2-1, with D tentatively TRBD1 (6 bases). The length of the CDR3 is 15 residues. V shed 1 base and J shed 4 bases, with 12 bases lying between them. The germline gives CDR1 SGHNT, CDR2 YYREEE (reference sequence). The CDR3 reads CASSLKRTEYNEQFF. The CDR3 DNA reads TGTGCCAGCAGCTTGAAACGGACAGAGTACAATGAGCAGTTCTTC.

This clone has just one count. The chain links TRBV27 to TRBJ1-2, with D hard to call. The length of the CDR3 is 12 residues. The V gene lost 4 bases and the J gene lost 6 bases, with 9 bases spanning the gap. Germline V gene lookup returns CDR1 MNHEY and CDR2 SMNVEV (reference sequence). The CDR3 loop reads CASSSGRHGYTF. Written as DNA, the CDR3 is TGTGCCAGCAGTTCTGGACGGCATGGCTACACCTTC.

The V call is TRBV5-4, the J call TRBJ1-2, with D unclear. Between the trimmed V and J ends, which lost 0 bases and 4 bases, there was a span of 4 bases. The CDR3 is 12 amino acids. Germline V gives CDR1 SGHNT, CDR2 YYREEE (reference sequence). The CDR3, as DNA: TGTGCCAGCAGCTTGGAGCTCTATGGCTACACCTTC. It translates to CASSLELYGYTF.

To note about this clone: The same CDR3 also results from other DNA sequences found in this sample. J is TRBJ1-1 and V is TRBV3-1 (or the pseudogene TRBV3-2), with D uncertain. V lost 4 bases and J lost 0, with 9 bases in between. Germline V gene sequence: CDR1 LGHDT, CDR2 YNNKEL (reference sequence). The CDR3 sequence is 14 residues long. The CDR3 reads CASSLPGMNTEAFF. CDR3 nucleotides: TGTGCCAGCAGCCTTCCCGGCATGAACACTGAAGCTTTCTTT.

The chain couples TRBV6-1 to TRBJ1-1; D may be TRBD1 (6 bases). The CDR3 contains 17 residues. In germline, CDR1 is MNHNS, CDR2 SASEGT. V was cut by 0 bases and J by 2 bases, with 16 bases left in between. The CDR3 nucleotides read TGTGCCAGCAGTGAAGCGCGAGGTGTCAGGGGCAACACTGAAGCTTTCTTT. As protein: CASSEARGVRGNTEAFF.

The V and J genes are TRBV11-2 and TRBJ1-2; D remains ambiguous. This CDR3 region has 13 residues. The germline V and J ends were trimmed by 3 bases and 4 bases, with 9 bases remaining between them. Germline CDR1 and CDR2: SGHAT and FQNNGV. The CDR3 DNA reads TGTGCCAGCAGCTTTGGTATGACCTATGGCTACACCTTC. Translation: CASSFGMTYGYTF.

The gene calls are TRBV28 and TRBJ1-5, with 8 positions matching TRBD1. The CDR3 is 15 amino acids. V was pared by 5 bases and J by 4 bases, with 7 bases of the junction left unmatched. Germline CDR1 MDHEN, CDR2 SYDVKM. The DNA of the CDR3 is TGTGCCAGCAGTCCGACAGGGGTTGGAAATCAGCCCCAGCATTTT. Its protein product is CASSPTGVGNQPQHF. Looking up the rest from reference TRBV28 and TRBJ1-5 gives the full variable domain: DVKVTQSSRYLVKRTGEKVFLECVQDMDHENMFWYRQDPGLGLRLIYFSYDVKMKEKGDIPEGYSVSREKKERFSLILESASTNQTSMYLCASSPTGVGNQPQHFGDGTRLSIL.

The V call is TRBV5-4, the J call TRBJ1-6, with D unresolved. V lost 1 base and J lost 3, with 5 bases in between. The CDR3 is 14 amino acids. CDR1 and CDR2 from the germline V gene are SGHNT and YYREEE (reference sequence). The CDR3 nucleotides read TGTGCCAGCAGCTTGTCGGTCTATAATTCACCCCTCCACTTT. Protein: CASSLSVYNSPLHF.

The chain couples TRBV19 to TRBJ1-2, with 8 nucleotides matching TRBD1. Germline trimming cut 6 bases from V and 0 bases from J; bases unmatched to any gene: 9. CDR3 size: 16 residues. Germline CDR1 is LNHDA and CDR2 is SQIVND (reference sequence). The CDR3 sequence is CASSGTGSLSNYGYTF. The CDR3 DNA reads TGTGCCAGTAGCGGGACAGGATCATTATCTAACTATGGCTACACCTTC.

The chain has TRBV6-1 and TRBJ1-1, with 8 bases matching TRBD1. V was pared by 3 bases and J by 2 bases, with 5 bases of the junction left unmatched. CDR1 and CDR2 (germline): MNHNS, SASEGT. This CDR3 has 15 residues. The CDR3 DNA follows: TGTGCCAGCAGTGAGAGGGGACAGGCCAACACTGAAGCTTTCTTT. This codes for CASSERGQANTEAFF.

The rearrangement links TRBV4-3 to TRBJ1-2; D is undetermined. The V gene lost 0 bases and the J gene lost 5 bases, with 16 bases spanning the gap. There are 16 residues in the CDR3. Germline V CDR1 and CDR2: LGHNA, YSLEER. The CDR3 loop is CASSQEGSGGAYGYTF. Written as DNA, the CDR3 is TGCGCCAGCAGCCAAGAGGGGAGCGGCGGTGCATATGGCTACACCTTC.

The rearrangement joins TRBV6-6 to TRBJ2-7, with a tentative D call TRBD2 (6 bases). The germline V gene encodes CDR1 MNHNY and CDR2 SVGAGI (reference sequence). The CDR3 is 14 residues long. The V and J ends lost 4 bases and 4 bases respectively, with 14 bases between them. CDR3: CASSSPGGAYEQYF. For the CDR3, the DNA is TGTGCCAGCAGTTCCCCGGGCGGGGCGTACGAGCAGTACTTC.